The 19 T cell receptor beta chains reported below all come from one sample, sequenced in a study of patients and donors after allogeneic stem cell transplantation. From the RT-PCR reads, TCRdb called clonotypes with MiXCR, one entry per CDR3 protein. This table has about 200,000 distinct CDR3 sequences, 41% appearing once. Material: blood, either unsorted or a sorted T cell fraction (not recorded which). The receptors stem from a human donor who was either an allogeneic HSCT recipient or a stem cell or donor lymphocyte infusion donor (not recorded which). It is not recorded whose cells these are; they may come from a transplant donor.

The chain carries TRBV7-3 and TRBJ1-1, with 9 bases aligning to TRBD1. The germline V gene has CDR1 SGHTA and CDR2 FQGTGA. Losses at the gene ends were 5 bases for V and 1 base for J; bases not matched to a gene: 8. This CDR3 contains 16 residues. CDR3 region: CASSINRGRGNTEAFF. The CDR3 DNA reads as TGTGCCAGCAGCATCAACAGGGGGCGCGGGAACACTGAAGCTTTCTTT.

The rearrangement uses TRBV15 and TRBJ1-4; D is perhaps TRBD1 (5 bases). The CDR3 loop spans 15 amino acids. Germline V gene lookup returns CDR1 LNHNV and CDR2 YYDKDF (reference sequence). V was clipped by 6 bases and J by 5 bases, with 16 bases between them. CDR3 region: CATRPAETDNEKLFF. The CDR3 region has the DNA TGTGCCACCAGGCCGGCTGAGACAGACAATGAAAAACTGTTTTTT. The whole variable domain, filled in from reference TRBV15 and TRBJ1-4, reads DAMVIQNPRYQVTQFGKPVTLSCSQTLNHNVMYWYQQKSSQAPKLLFHYYDKDFNNEADTPDNFQSRRPNTSFCFLDIRSPGLGDTAMYLCATRPAETDNEKLFFGSGTQLSVL.

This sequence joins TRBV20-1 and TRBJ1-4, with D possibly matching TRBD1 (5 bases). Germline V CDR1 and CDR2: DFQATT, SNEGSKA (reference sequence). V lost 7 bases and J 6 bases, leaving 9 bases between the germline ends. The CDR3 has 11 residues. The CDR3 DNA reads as TGCAGTGGAGGGACGGATGAAAAACTGTTTTTT. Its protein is CSGGTDEKLFF.

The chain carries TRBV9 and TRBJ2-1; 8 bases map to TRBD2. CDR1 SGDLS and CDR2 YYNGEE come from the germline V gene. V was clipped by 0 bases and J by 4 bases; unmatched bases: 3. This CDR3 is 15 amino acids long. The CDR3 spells CASSVVAGMYNEQFF. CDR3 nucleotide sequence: TGTGCCAGCAGCGTAGTAGCGGGGATGTACAATGAGCAGTTCTTC.

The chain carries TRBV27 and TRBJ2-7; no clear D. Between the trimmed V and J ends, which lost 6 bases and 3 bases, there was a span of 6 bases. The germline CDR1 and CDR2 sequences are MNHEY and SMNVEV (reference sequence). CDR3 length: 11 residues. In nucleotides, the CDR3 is TGTGCCAGCAGACAAGGCTACGAGCAGTACTTC. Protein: CASRQGYEQYF.

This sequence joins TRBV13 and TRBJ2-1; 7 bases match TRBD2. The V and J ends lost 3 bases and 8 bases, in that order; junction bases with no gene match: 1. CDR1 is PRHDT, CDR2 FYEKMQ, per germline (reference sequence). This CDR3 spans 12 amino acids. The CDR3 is CASSLGRDEQFF. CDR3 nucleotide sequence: TGTGCCAGCAGCTTGGGGAGGGATGAGCAGTTCTTC.

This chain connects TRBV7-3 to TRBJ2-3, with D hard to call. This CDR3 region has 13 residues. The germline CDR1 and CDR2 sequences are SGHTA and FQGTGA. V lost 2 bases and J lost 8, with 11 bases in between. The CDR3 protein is CASSLAHGFTQYF. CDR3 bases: TGTGCCAGCAGCTTAGCCCACGGCTTTACGCAGTATTTT. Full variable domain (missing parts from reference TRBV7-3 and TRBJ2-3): GAGVSQTPSNKVTEKGKYVELRCDPISGHTALYWYRQSLGQGPEFLIYFQGTGAADDSGLPNDRFFAVRPEGSVSTLKIQRTERGDSAVYLCASSLAHGFTQYFGPGTRLTVL.

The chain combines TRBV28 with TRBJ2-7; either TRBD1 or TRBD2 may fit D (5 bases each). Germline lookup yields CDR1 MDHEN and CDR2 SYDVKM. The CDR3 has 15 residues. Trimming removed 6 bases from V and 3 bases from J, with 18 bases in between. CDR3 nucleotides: TGTGCCAGCAGCTCGCCCGGGACGGGTAACTACGAGCAGTACTTC. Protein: CASSSPGTGNYEQYF.

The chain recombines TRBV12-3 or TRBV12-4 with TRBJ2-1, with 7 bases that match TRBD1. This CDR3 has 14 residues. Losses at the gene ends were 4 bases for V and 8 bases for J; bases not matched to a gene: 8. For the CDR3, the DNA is TGTGCCAGCAGTTACGGCAGGGGGACGTATGAGCAGTTCTTC. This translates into CASSYGRGTYEQFF.

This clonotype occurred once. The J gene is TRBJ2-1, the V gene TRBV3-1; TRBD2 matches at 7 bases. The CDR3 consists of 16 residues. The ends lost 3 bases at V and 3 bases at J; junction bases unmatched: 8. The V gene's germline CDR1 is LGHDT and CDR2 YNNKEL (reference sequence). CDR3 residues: CASSQRDYPVYNEQFF. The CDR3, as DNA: TGTGCCAGCAGCCAGAGGGACTATCCCGTCTACAATGAGCAGTTCTTC.

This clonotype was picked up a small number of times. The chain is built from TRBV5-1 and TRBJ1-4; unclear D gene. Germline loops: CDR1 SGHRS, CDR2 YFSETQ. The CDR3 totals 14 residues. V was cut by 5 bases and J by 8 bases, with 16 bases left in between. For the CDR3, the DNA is TGCGCCAGCAGTCCAGGATATGAAGGGGAAAAACTGTTTTTT. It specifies CASSPGYEGEKLFF.

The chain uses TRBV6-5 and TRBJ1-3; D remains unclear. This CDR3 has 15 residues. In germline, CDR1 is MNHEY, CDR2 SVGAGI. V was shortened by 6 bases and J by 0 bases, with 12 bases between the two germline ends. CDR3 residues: CASSPGRTSGNTIYF. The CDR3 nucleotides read TGTGCCAGCAGCCCTGGACGGACCTCTGGAAACACCATATATTTT.

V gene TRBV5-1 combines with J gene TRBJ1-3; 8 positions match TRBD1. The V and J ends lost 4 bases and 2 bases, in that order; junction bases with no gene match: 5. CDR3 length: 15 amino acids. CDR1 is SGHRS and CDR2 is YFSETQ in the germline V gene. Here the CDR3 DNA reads TGCGCCAGCAGCACCGGACAGGGAGCTGGAAACACCATATATTTT. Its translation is CASSTGQGAGNTIYF.

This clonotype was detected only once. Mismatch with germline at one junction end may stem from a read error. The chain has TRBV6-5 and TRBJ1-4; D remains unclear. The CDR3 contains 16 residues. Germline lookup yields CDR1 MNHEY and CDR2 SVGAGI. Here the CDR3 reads CASSNSRSSTNEKLFF. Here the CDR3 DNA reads TGTGCCAGCAGTAACTCTCGGAGTTCAACTAATGAAAAACTGTTTTTT.

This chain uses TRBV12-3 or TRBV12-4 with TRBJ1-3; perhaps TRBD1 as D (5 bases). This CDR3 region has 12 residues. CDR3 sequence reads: CAGEGSGNTIYF. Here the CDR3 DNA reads TGTGCGGGGGAAGGCTCTGGAAACACCATATATTTT.

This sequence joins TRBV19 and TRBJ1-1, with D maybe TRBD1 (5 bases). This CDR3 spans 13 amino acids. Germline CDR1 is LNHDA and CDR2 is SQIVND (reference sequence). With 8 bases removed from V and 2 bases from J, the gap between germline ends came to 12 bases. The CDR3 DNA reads TGTGCCAGTGCTTCAGGGCATAACACTGAAGCTTTCTTT. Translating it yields CASASGHNTEAFF.

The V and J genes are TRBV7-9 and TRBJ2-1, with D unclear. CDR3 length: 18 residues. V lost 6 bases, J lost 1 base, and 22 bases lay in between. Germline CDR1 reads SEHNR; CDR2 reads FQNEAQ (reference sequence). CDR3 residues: CASSSLNTHPFSYNEQFF. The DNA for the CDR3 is TGTGCCAGCAGTTCCCTCAATACCCACCCCTTTTCCTACAATGAGCAGTTCTTC.

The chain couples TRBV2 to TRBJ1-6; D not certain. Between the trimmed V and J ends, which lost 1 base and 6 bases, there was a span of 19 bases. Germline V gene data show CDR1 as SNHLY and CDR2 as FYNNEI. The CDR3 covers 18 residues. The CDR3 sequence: CASSEEGRSLTINSPLHF. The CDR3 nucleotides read TGTGCCAGCAGTGAAGAAGGCCGGAGCCTAACCATTAATTCACCCCTCCACTTT. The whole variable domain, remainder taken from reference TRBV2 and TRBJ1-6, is EPEVTQTPSHQVTQMGQEVILRCVPISNHLYFYWYRQILGQKVEFLVSFYNNEISEKSEIFDDQFSVERPDGSNFTLKIRSTKLEDSAMYFCASSEEGRSLTINSPLHFGNGTRLTVT.

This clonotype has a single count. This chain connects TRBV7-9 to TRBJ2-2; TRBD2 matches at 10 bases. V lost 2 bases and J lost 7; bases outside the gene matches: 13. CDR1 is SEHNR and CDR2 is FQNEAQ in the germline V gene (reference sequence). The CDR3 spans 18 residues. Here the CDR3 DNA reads TGTGCCAGCAGCTTAATTCCCACAGCGGGAGGGCTTCGCGGGGAGCTGTTTTTT. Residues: CASSLIPTAGGLRGELFF.